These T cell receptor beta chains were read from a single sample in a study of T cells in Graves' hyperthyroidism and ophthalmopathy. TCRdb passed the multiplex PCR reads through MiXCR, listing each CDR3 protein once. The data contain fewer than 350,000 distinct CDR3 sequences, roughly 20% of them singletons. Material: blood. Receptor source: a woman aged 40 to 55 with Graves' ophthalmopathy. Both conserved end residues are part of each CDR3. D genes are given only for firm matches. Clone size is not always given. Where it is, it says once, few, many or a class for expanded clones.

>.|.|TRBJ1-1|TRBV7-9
CASSPSGAFF
TGTGCCAGCAGCCCGAGTGGGGCTTTCTTT
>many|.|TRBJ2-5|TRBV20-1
CSARKVGGETQYF
TGCAGTGCTAGGAAAGTGGGGGGCGAGACCCAGTACTTC
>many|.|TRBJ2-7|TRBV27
CASRSVGGSYEQYF
TGTGCCAGCAGATCCGTTGGGGGCTCCTACGAGCAGTACTTC
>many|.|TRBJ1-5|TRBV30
CAWSSRGARQPQHF
TGTGCCTGGAGTTCCCGGGGGGCGCGGCAGCCCCAGCATTTT
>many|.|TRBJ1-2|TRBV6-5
CASQAGRVQANYGYTF
TGTGCCAGCCAGGCGGGGCGCGTGCAGGCTAACTATGGCTACACCTTC
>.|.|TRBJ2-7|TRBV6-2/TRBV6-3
CASSYRGRVYEQYF
TGTGCCAGCAGTTACCGAGGGCGAGTCTACGAGCAGTACTTC
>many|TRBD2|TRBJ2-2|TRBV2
CASMGRVNTGELFF
TGTGCCAGCATGGGGAGGGTGAACACCGGGGAGCTGTTTTTT
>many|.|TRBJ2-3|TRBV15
CATSRDPRNTDTQYF
TGTGCCACCAGCAGAGATCCTCGGAACACAGATACGCAGTATTTT
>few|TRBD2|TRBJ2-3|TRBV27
CASSLHPLAGASDTQYF
TGTGCCAGCAGTTTACATCCACTAGCGGGAGCTTCAGATACGCAGTATTTT
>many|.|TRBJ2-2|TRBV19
CASCRPEGTGELFF
TGTGCCAGTTGTAGGCCAGAGGGCACCGGGGAGCTGTTTTTT